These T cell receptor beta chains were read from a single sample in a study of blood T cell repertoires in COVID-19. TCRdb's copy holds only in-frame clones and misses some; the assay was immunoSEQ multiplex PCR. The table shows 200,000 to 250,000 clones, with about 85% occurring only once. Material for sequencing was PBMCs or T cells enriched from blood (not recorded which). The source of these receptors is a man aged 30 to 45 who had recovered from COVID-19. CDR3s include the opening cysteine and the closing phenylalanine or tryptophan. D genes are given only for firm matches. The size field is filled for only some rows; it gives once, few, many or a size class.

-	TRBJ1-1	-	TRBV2	CASTPRGGAGRFTEAFF	TGTGCCAGCACCCCTCGGGGGGGCGCGGGTAGGTTCACTGAAGCTTTCTTT
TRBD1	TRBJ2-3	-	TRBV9	CASSVYGQGDTQYF	TGTGCCAGCAGCGTATACGGACAGGGAGATACGCAGTATTTT
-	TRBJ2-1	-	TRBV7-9	CASSLGQGPFGQFF	TGTGCCAGCAGCTTAGGTCAGGGGCCCTTCGGGCAGTTCTTC
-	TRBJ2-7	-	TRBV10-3	CAIGSLAPYEQYF	TGTGCCATCGGGAGCCTAGCGCCCTACGAGCAGTACTTC
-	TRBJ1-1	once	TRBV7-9	CASSLPGQTSNTEAFF	TGTGCCAGCAGCCTCCCGGGACAAACTTCGAACACTGAAGCTTTCTTT
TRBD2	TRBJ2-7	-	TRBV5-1	CASSLAGGSLSYEQYF	TGCGCCAGCAGCTTGGCGGGGGGATCACTCTCCTACGAGCAGTACTTC
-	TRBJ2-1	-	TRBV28	CASSSRWERLDSNEQFF	TGTGCCAGCAGTTCTAGGTGGGAACGACTAGACTCAAATGAGCAGTTCTTC
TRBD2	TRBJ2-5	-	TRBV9	CASSAGGGYQETQYF	TGTGCCAGCAGCGCGGGCGGGGGGTACCAAGAGACCCAGTACTTC
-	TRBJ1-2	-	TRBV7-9	CASSSHTGTHYGYTF	TGTGCCAGCAGCTCTCACACCGGGACACATTATGGCTACACCTTC
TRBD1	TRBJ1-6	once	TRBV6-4	CASSARTGSNSPLHF	TGTGCCAGCAGTGCCCGGACAGGGTCGAATTCACCCCTCCACTTT
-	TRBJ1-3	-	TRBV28	CASSLSGRAGNTIYF	TGTGCCAGCAGTTTATCTGGCAGGGCCGGAAACACCATATATTTT
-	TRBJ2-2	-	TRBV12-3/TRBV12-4	CASSLTEIGELFF	TGTGCCAGCAGTTTGACAGAGATCGGGGAGCTGTTTTTT
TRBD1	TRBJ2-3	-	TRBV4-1	CASSPLAFRGSTDTQYF	TGCGCCAGCAGCCCCCTCGCCTTCAGGGGGAGCACAGATACGCAGTATTTT
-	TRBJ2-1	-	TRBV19	CASSMSEIPNEQFF	TGTGCCAGTAGTATGAGTGAGATCCCCAATGAGCAGTTCTTC
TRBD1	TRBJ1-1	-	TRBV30	CASGGQGNTEAFF	TGTGCCTCGGGCGGACAGGGGAACACTGAAGCTTTCTTT
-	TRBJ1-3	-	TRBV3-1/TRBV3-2	CASSQLGTGKTIYF	TGTGCCAGCAGCCAACTAGGTACAGGAAAAACCATATATTTT
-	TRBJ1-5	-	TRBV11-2	CASSPGQLGNQPQHF	TGTGCCAGCAGCCCTGGACAGCTGGGCAATCAGCCCCAGCATTTT
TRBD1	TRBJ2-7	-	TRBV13	CASSSESTGSSYEQYF	TGTGCCAGCAGCTCCGAATCGACAGGGAGCTCCTACGAGCAGTACTTC
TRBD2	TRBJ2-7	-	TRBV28	CASSLGGRAYEQYF	TGTGCCAGCAGTTTAGGAGGGAGGGCGTACGAGCAGTACTTC
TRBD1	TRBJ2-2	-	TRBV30	CAWSQDRGPGELFF	TGTGCCTGGAGTCAAGACAGGGGACCCGGGGAGCTGTTTTTT
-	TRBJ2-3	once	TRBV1	CTSSQPLRNGTSGARSTDTQYF	TGCACCAGCAGCCAGCCACTTAGGAACGGGACTAGCGGCGCGAGGAGCACAGATACGCAGTATTTT
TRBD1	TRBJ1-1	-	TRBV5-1	CASSRQGPGTEAFF	TGCGCCAGCAGCCGACAGGGACCTGGGACTGAAGCTTTCTTT
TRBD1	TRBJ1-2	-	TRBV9	CASSPIPITTGGNVRYGYTF	TGTGCCAGCAGCCCCATTCCGATTACGACAGGGGGTAATGTGAGGTATGGCTACACCTTC
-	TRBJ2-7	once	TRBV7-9	CASSRTVSYEQYF	TGTGCCAGCAGCCGGACAGTCTCCTACGAGCAGTACTTC
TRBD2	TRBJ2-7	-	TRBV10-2	CASSFRLAGAYEQYF	TGCGCCAGCAGTTTCAGACTAGCGGGAGCCTACGAGCAGTACTTC
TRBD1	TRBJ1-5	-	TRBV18	CASSPQTGSNQPQHF	TGTGCCAGCTCACCGCAGACAGGGAGCAATCAGCCCCAGCATTTT
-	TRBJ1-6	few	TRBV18	CASSRPQGPLHF	TGTGCCAGCTCACGACCACAGGGCCCCCTCCACTTT
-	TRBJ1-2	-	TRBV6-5	CASSYLLGGSRGYTF	TGTGCCAGCAGTTACCTACTGGGGGGTTCAAGGGGCTACACCTTC
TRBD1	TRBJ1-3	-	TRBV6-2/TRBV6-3	CASSYGTGTVVF	TGTGCCAGCAGTTACGGGACCGGGACAGTAGTCTTT
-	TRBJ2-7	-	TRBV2	CASSEADYSYEQYF	TGTGCCAGCAGTGAGGCGGATTACTCCTACGAGCAGTACTTC
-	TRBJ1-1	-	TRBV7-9	CASSLLGVGPAEAFF	TGTGCCAGCAGCTTACTAGGTGTGGGGCCGGCTGAAGCTTTCTTT
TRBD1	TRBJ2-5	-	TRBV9	CASSASTGGRETQYF	TGTGCCAGCAGCGCCTCGACAGGGGGCCGGGAGACCCAGTACTTC
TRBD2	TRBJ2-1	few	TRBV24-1	CATSDALAGVRNEQFF	TGTGCCACCAGTGACGCACTAGCGGGAGTACGCAATGAGCAGTTCTTC
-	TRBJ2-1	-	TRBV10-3	CASMVAVAQNEQFF	TGTGCCAGCATGGTCGCAGTAGCCCAAAATGAGCAGTTCTTC
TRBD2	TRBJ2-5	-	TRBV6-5	CASIKGLAGGETQYF	TGTGCCAGCATAAAGGGACTAGCGGGTGGAGAGACCCAGTACTTC
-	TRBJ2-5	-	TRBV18	CASSLFPGMETQYF	TGTGCCAGCTCACTATTCCCGGGTATGGAGACCCAGTACTTC
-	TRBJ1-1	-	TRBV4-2	CASSQVEGNTEAFF	TGTGCCAGCAGCCAAGTTGAGGGGAACACTGAAGCTTTCTTT
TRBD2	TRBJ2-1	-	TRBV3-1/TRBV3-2	CASSQAGGPEAQFF	TGTGCCAGCAGCCAAGCGGGAGGGCCAGAGGCGCAGTTCTTC
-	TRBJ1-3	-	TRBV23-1	CASSPPEARNTIYF	TGCGCCAGCAGTCCCCCCGAGGCCCGAAACACCATATATTTT
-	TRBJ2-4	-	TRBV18	CASSPFETEGNIQYF	TGTGCCAGCTCACCATTCGAGACAGAAGGGAACATTCAGTACTTC
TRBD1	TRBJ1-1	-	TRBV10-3	CAINRDRATEAFF	TGTGCCATCAACCGCGACAGGGCCACTGAAGCTTTCTTT
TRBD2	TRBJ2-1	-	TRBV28	CASSLTSGTYNEQFF	TGTGCCAGCAGTTTGACTAGCGGGACCTACAATGAGCAGTTCTTC
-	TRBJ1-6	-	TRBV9	CASSASTGHNSPLHF	TGTGCCAGCAGCGCATCAACAGGGCACAATTCACCCCTCCACTTT
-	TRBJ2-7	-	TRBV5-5	CASSLGGTPDYEQYF	TGTGCCAGCAGCTTGGGGGGGACTCCTGACTACGAGCAGTACTTC
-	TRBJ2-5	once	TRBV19	CASSIVFGGVGQETQYF	TGTGCCAGTAGTATTGTTTTCGGGGGAGTGGGACAAGAGACCCAGTACTTC
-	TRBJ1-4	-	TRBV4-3	CASSQEFRDEKLFF	TGCGCCAGCAGCCAAGAGTTCCGGGATGAAAAACTGTTTTTT
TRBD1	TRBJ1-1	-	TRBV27	CASSWDRRLNTEAFF	TGTGCCAGCAGCTGGGACAGGAGATTGAACACTGAAGCTTTCTTT